Listed here are 17 T cell receptor beta chains from one sample, sequenced in a study of neoadjuvant nivolumab and ipilimumab in lung cancer. Some clones are missing from TCRdb's copy, which holds only in-frame ones; the method was immunoSEQ multiplex PCR. The sample carries 10,000 or so clones, around 77% recorded once. This sample comprised tumor tissue, obtained after neoadjuvant nivolumab, alone or with ipilimumab, at or shortly before surgery. Receptors were obtained from an adult with non-small cell lung cancer.

Written as DNA, the CDR3 is TGTGCCAGCAGTAGGACTAGCGGGCGAAAAGAGACCCAGTACTTC. This translates into CASSRTSGRKETQYF. The rearrangement links TRBV6-6 to TRBJ2-5, with 11 bases that match TRBD2. This CDR3 contains 15 residues. J was trimmed by 3 bases and V by 5 bases; bases with no gene match: 5. Germline V lookup: CDR1 MNHNY, CDR2 SVGAGI (reference sequence).

J is TRBJ1-2 and V is TRBV30; 7 bases agree with TRBD1. The CDR3 contains 15 residues. In germline, CDR1 is GTSNPN, CDR2 SVGIG (reference sequence). J lost 5 bases, V lost 0 bases, and 9 bases had no gene match. The chain's CDR3 is CAWSVVGGGGYGYTF. DNA of the CDR3: TGTGCCTGGAGTGTAGTAGGAGGGGGCGGTTATGGCTACACCTTC.

This clone has only a few counts. The rearrangement links TRBV15 to TRBJ2-5; 13 nucleotides line up with TRBD2. With V trimmed by 1 base and J by 5 bases, 10 bases remained unmatched. CDR1 is LNHNV and CDR2 is YYDKDF in the germline V gene (reference sequence). The CDR3 is 18 amino acids. This CDR3 reads CATSRGLLAGGPRETQYF. CDR3 nucleotide sequence: TGTGCCACCAGCAGAGGCTTACTAGCGGGAGGGCCCAGGGAGACCCAGTACTTC. Drawing the rest from reference TRBV15 and TRBJ2-5, the complete variable domain is DAMVIQNPRYQVTQFGKPVTLSCSQTLNHNVMYWYQQKSSQAPKLLFHYYDKDFNNEADTPDNFQSRRPNTSFCFLDIRSPGLGDTAMYLCATSRGLLAGGPRETQYFGPGTRLLVL.

V is TRBV10-3 and J is TRBJ2-3, with D perhaps TRBD2 (6 bases). V gave up 0 bases and J gave up 1 base, with 8 bases separating them. The CDR3 runs 15 residues. The germline V gene encodes CDR1 ENHRY and CDR2 SYGVKD. The CDR3 region is CAISESLAGTDTQYF. As DNA, the CDR3 is TGTGCCATCAGTGAGTCGTTAGCGGGCACAGATACGCAGTATTTT.

The J gene is TRBJ2-7, the V gene TRBV5-1; TRBD1 is a possible D gene (6 bases). In germline, CDR1 is SGHRS, CDR2 YFSETQ. Trimming stripped 2 bases from V and 5 bases from J, with 14 bases between. The CDR3 contains 14 residues. Written as DNA, the CDR3 is TGCGCCAGCAGCTTATCGACAGGAATCCACGAGCAGTACTTC. As protein: CASSLSTGIHEQYF.

J is TRBJ2-7 and V is TRBV18; D is perhaps TRBD2 (6 bases). Between the trimmed V and J ends, which lost 0 bases and 4 bases, there was a span of 13 bases. The CDR3 covers 15 residues. CDR1 KGHSH and CDR2 LQKENI come from the germline V gene. CDR3 in amino acids: CASSPPGGGLYEQYF. Here the CDR3 DNA reads TGTGCCAGCTCACCACCGGGTGGCGGACTATACGAGCAGTACTTC. The whole variable domain, remainder taken from reference TRBV18 and TRBJ2-7, is NAGVMQNPRHLVRRRGQEARLRCSPMKGHSHVYWYRQLPEEGLKFMVYLQKENIIDESGMPKERFSAEFPKEGPSILRIQQVVRGDSAAYFCASSPPGGGLYEQYFGPGTRLTVT.

The genes are TRBV18 and TRBJ2-3, with D perhaps TRBD2 (5 bases). There are 16 residues in the CDR3. The V and J ends lost 3 bases and 7 bases respectively, with 20 bases between them. Germline assignment: CDR1 KGHSH and CDR2 LQKENI. This chain's CDR3 is CASSPSLSGAPHTQYF. CDR3 coding DNA: TGTGCCAGCTCACCCTCTCTAAGCGGAGCCCCGCATACGCAGTATTTT.

The chain uses TRBV18 and TRBJ2-3; 8 bases align to TRBD2. The CDR3 consists of 16 residues. With 2 bases clipped from V and 2 bases from J, the junction kept 6 bases outside the gene matches. In germline, CDR1 is KGHSH, CDR2 LQKENI. The CDR3 reads CASSPASGSPTDTQYF. CDR3 DNA sequence: TGTGCCAGCTCACCAGCCAGCGGGAGTCCCACAGATACGCAGTATTTT.

The V call is TRBV7-8, the J call TRBJ2-3, with 9 bases that match TRBD1. The CDR3 is 16 residues long. CDR1 and CDR2 from the germline V gene are SGHVS and FQNEAQ. V dropped 3 bases and J dropped 4; count of bases not matched to a gene: 8. Here the CDR3 reads CASSLSGTGYADTQYF. The CDR3 nucleotides read TGTGCCAGCAGCTTGTCCGGGACAGGGTACGCAGATACGCAGTATTTT.

The rearrangement links TRBV10-3 to TRBJ1-5; D ambiguous. The V end lost 6 bases, the J end lost 7 bases, and 13 bases lay between the germline ends. The germline V gene encodes CDR1 ENHRY and CDR2 SYGVKD. This CDR3 is built from 13 residues. The CDR3 here is CAISAAEGQPQHF. CDR3 coding DNA: TGTGCCATCAGCGCAGCCGAGGGACAGCCCCAGCATTTT.

The V gene is TRBV4-3, the J gene TRBJ1-2; D is undetermined. This CDR3 is 15 amino acids long. The V end was cut by 0 bases, the J end by 8 bases, with 16 bases between. CDR1 is LGHNA and CDR2 is YSLEER in the germline V gene. The CDR3 DNA reads TGCGCCAGCAGCCAAGAGTTGGGGAGGGTACAGGGCTACACCTTC. It is translated as CASSQELGRVQGYTF.

The chain carries TRBV7-9 and TRBJ2-5; 7 nucleotides line up with TRBD1. The CDR3 has 12 residues. Losses at the gene ends were 7 bases for V and 5 bases for J; bases not matched to a gene: 4. Germline-derived CDR1 and CDR2 are SEHNR and FQNEAQ (reference sequence). The CDR3 is CASTRDSETQYF. Here the CDR3 DNA reads TGTGCCAGCACCAGGGACAGCGAGACCCAGTACTTC.

The chain carries TRBV6-1 and TRBJ2-7; a weak D match, TRBD1 (9 bases). Germline loops: CDR1 MNHNS, CDR2 SASEGT. The CDR3 is 20 amino acids. V was pared by 4 bases and J by 2 bases, with 30 bases between. This CDR3 reads CASSVNRGQIGGRLPYEQYF. The CDR3 DNA reads TGTGCCAGCAGTGTAAACAGGGGGCAGATTGGCGGGAGGCTCCCCTACGAGCAGTACTTC.

The chain has TRBV27 and TRBJ2-5; D is unresolved. V was trimmed by 2 bases and J by 5 bases, leaving 9 bases between them. Germline V lookup: CDR1 MNHEY, CDR2 SMNVEV (reference sequence). The CDR3 length is 13 residues. The CDR3 bases are TGTGCCAGCAGTTTAACGTCGAGTGAGACCCAGTACTTC. Translating gives CASSLTSSETQYF.

This chain links TRBV18 with TRBJ2-5; 7 positions match TRBD1. The CDR3 extends over 15 amino acids. V trimming: 1 base; J trimming: 5 bases; junction bases outside the gene matches: 7. Germline V gives CDR1 KGHSH, CDR2 LQKENI. CDR3 in amino acids: CASSPQKGADETQYF. CDR3 nucleotides: TGTGCCAGCTCACCACAAAAGGGGGCGGATGAGACCCAGTACTTC.

The rearrangement links TRBV5-1 to TRBJ1-5; TRBD1 might be the D (6 bases). CDR3 length: 15 amino acids. Per the germline V gene, CDR1 is SGHRS and CDR2 is YFSETQ. Trimming pared 0 bases from V and 5 bases from J, leaving 12 bases between. CDR3 protein: CASSLEWGADQPQHF. CDR3 nucleotides: TGCGCCAGCAGCTTGGAATGGGGGGCGGATCAGCCCCAGCATTTT.

This CDR3 is CASSLDFSGANVLTF. The CDR3 DNA sequence: TGTGCCAGCAGCTTAGACTTCTCTGGGGCCAACGTCCTGACTTTC. The chain employs TRBV7-2 and TRBJ2-6; D unclear. V shed 1 base and J shed 0 bases, with 4 bases lying between them. The CDR3 is 15 amino acids. Germline V gene sequence: CDR1 SGHTA, CDR2 FQGNSA.